The clone carrying this TCR beta chain was counted a few times. What it binds is not known. This record belongs to a study of identical twins. General study points: One should note that invariant MAIT and iNKT cells could partly confound zero-insertion analyses.

In TCRdb, the 5' RACE reads were re-called with MiXCR into one record per CDR3 protein. The sample lists around 280,000 distinct CDR3 sequences; more than 6.5% were seen once. V lost 5 bases to trimming and J lost 3 bases; unmatched junction nucleotides: 6. Germline V gives CDR1 DFQATT, CDR2 SNEGSKA (reference sequence). The CDR3 contains 13 residues. These records were also assigned to another study, of yellow fever vaccine responses in identical twins.

Sequencing was carried out using memory (CD45RO+) T cells sorted from blood. The sequence came from a young woman in good health. The chain links TRBV20-1 to TRBJ1-1; TRBD1 matches at 7 bases. For the CDR3, the DNA is TGCAGTGCTTTCCTACAGGGGTACACTGAAGCTTTCTTT. It encodes CSAFLQGYTEAFF.